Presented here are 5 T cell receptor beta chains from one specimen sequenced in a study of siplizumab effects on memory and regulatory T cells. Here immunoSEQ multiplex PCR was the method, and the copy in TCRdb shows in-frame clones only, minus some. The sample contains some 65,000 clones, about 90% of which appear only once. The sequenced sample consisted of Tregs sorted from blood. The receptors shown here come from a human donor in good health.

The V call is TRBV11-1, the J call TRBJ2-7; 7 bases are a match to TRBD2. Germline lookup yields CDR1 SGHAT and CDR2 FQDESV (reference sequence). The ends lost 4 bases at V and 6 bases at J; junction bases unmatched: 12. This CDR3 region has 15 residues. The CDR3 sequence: CASSSIAGAGGEQYF. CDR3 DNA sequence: TGTGCCAGCAGCTCCATTGCGGGAGCGGGTGGCGAGCAGTACTTC.

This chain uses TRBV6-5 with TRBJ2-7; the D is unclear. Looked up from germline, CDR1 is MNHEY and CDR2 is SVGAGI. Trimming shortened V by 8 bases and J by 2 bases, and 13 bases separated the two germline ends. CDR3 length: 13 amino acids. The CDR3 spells CASRKTSTYEQYF. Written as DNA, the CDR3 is TGTGCCAGCCGCAAGACATCCACCTACGAGCAGTACTTC.

In nucleotides, the CDR3 is TGTGCCAGCAGCTTACAGGGGGCTCGAGAGACCCAGTACTTC. It yields the protein CASSLQGARETQYF. The chain recombines TRBV7-9 with TRBJ2-5, with 8 positions matching TRBD1. This CDR3 has 14 amino acids. The V and J ends lost 2 bases and 4 bases, in that order; junction bases with no gene match: 3. Germline lookup yields CDR1 SEHNR and CDR2 FQNEAQ (reference sequence).

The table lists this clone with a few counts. Here the CDR3 DNA reads TGTGCCAGCATAGTCAGCTACGAGCAGTACTTC. Translation: CASIVSYEQYF. The rearrangement uses TRBV6-1 and TRBJ2-7, with D unresolved. Per the germline V gene, CDR1 is MNHNS and CDR2 is SASEGT. V lost 7 bases and J 3 bases, leaving 7 bases between the germline ends. The CDR3 is 11 amino acids.

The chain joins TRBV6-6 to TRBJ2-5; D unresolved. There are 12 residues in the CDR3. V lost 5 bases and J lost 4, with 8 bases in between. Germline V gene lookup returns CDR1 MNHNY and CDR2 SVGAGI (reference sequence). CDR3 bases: TGTGCCAGCAGTAGGACGGTAGAGACCCAGTACTTC. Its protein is CASSRTVETQYF.